A single sample is the source of the 31 T cell receptor beta chains below, sequenced in a study of blood T cell repertoires in COVID-19. TCRdb's table, derived via immunoSEQ multiplex PCR, lists solely in-frame clones and lacks some. Here the sample spans roughly 250,000 clones, around 85% being singletons. The sample taken for sequencing was peripheral blood. The receptors derive from a woman aged 25-40 years with COVID-19, enrolled during active disease.

The chain is built from TRBV7-6 and TRBJ2-1; the match to TRBD1 covers 12 bases. Germline trimming cut 4 bases from V and 6 bases from J; bases unmatched to any gene: 4. The CDR3 runs 15 residues. Germline-derived CDR1 and CDR2 are SGHVS and FNYEAQ. CDR3 DNA: TGTGCCAGCAGCTGGGGACAGGGGGCCGGCAATGAGCAGTTCTTC. It encodes CASSWGQGAGNEQFF.

This chain links TRBV12-3 or TRBV12-4 with TRBJ2-1, with 7 bases lining up with TRBD2. The CDR3 consists of 13 residues. V dropped 5 bases and J dropped 5; count of bases not matched to a gene: 3. The CDR3, as DNA: TGTGCCAGCAGTCCTAGCGGAGACAATGAGCAGTTCTTC. It is translated as CASSPSGDNEQFF.

The chain recombines TRBV6-6 with TRBJ1-5, with 10 bases lining up with TRBD1. The germline V gene has CDR1 MNHNY and CDR2 SVGAGI (reference sequence). V lost 5 bases and J lost 7; bases outside the gene matches: 8. The CDR3 runs to 15 residues. CDR3 amino acids: CASSNLGQGEQPQHF. For the CDR3, the DNA is TGTGCCAGCAGTAACCTCGGACAGGGGGAACAGCCCCAGCATTTT.

The chain couples TRBV28 to TRBJ1-1; no reliable D call. Trimming took 4 bases from V and 0 from J, leaving 9 bases between them. Germline V gene lookup returns CDR1 MDHEN and CDR2 SYDVKM. The CDR3 length is 14 residues. As DNA, the CDR3 is TGTGCCAGCAGTTGGGAGTTCATGAACACTGAAGCTTTCTTT. Amino acids: CASSWEFMNTEAFF.

Ten or more counts support this clone. J is TRBJ2-5 and V is TRBV4-2; 12 bases line up with TRBD2. V gave up 1 base and J gave up 4 bases; unmatched junction bases: 16. CDR3 length: 20 residues. Germline values: CDR1 LGHNA, CDR2 YNFKEQ. The CDR3 region is CASSQVVEDQASGGVETQYF. In DNA form, the CDR3 reads TGTGCCAGCAGCCAAGTTGTAGAAGACCAGGCTAGCGGGGGGGTAGAGACCCAGTACTTC.

J is TRBJ2-2 and V is TRBV7-2, with 8 positions matching TRBD2. This CDR3 contains 17 residues. Germline loops: CDR1 SGHTA, CDR2 FQGNSA. Trimming at V came to 2 bases and at J to 1 base, leaving 6 bases not matched to a gene. This CDR3 is CASSLRIRGGNTGELFF. DNA for the CDR3: TGTGCCAGCAGCTTAAGGATTCGGGGGGGGAACACCGGGGAGCTGTTTTTT.

The chain has TRBV27 and TRBJ2-7; a weak D match, TRBD1 (6 bases). This CDR3 has 15 amino acids. Germline V gene sequence: CDR1 MNHEY, CDR2 SMNVEV (reference sequence). V shed 6 bases and J shed 5 bases, with 20 bases lying between them. The CDR3 loop reads CASRSLQGIFNEQYF. The CDR3 nucleotides read TGTGCCAGCAGGAGTCTTCAGGGGATCTTTAACGAGCAGTACTTC.

V usage is TRBV19 and J usage is TRBJ2-1; 12 bases align to TRBD2. This CDR3 spans 17 amino acids. V gave up 6 bases and J gave up 10 bases; unmatched junction bases: 16. Germline V gives CDR1 LNHDA, CDR2 SQIVND (reference sequence). CDR3 amino acids: CASSFTSGGSGEYEQFF. The CDR3 DNA reads as TGTGCCAGTAGCTTTACTAGCGGGGGGTCAGGCGAGTACGAGCAGTTCTTC.

V usage is TRBV29-1 and J usage is TRBJ2-3, with D perhaps matching TRBD1 (6 bases). Deletions cut 7 bases from V and 0 bases from J, with 11 bases between. The length of the CDR3 is 13 residues. The germline gives CDR1 SQVTM, CDR2 ANQGSEA. CDR3 nucleotides: TGCAGCGCAGACAGGCAAAGCACAGATACGCAGTATTTT. It codes for CSADRQSTDTQYF.

This clone was observed many times. CDR3 DNA sequence: TGCGCCAGCAGAATGGGCGCCCAGAACACCGGGGAGCTGTTTTTT. Amino acids: CASRMGAQNTGELFF. The rearrangement links TRBV5-1 to TRBJ2-2; D ambiguous. CDR3 length: 15 amino acids. Trimming shortened V by 5 bases and J by 1 base, and 12 bases separated the two germline ends. The V gene's germline CDR1 is SGHRS and CDR2 YFSETQ.

V is TRBV6-5 and J is TRBJ2-1; 7 bases match TRBD1. The V and J ends lost 5 bases and 8 bases, in that order; junction bases with no gene match: 9. Germline V lookup: CDR1 MNHEY, CDR2 SVGAGI. The CDR3 length is 14 residues. CDR3 in amino acids: CASSRDRVVDEQFF. CDR3 bases: TGTGCCAGCAGTCGTGACAGGGTTGTCGATGAGCAGTTCTTC.

The CDR3 sequence is CASSLERGGQGNEQFF. The CDR3 DNA sequence: TGTGCCAGCAGCCTCGAGCGGGGGGGCCAAGGCAATGAGCAGTTCTTC. The chain recombines TRBV7-9 with TRBJ2-1, with 10 bases fitting TRBD2. The CDR3 length is 16 residues. J lost 6 bases, V lost 5 bases, and 10 bases had no gene match. The germline V gene has CDR1 SEHNR and CDR2 FQNEAQ (reference sequence).

The chain has TRBV7-9 and TRBJ1-1; D ambiguous. Looked up from germline, CDR1 is SEHNR and CDR2 is FQNEAQ (reference sequence). V lost 4 bases, J lost 11 bases, and 11 bases lay in between. The CDR3 spans 11 residues. CDR3 in DNA: TGTGCCAGCAGCTCCAGAGGGTCGGCTTTCTTT. Translated: CASSSRGSAFF.

This clone has a handful of counts. The rearrangement links TRBV30 to TRBJ2-5; weak D call: TRBD2 (7 bases). V lost 1 base, J lost 14 bases, and 20 bases lay in between. Looked up from germline, CDR1 is GTSNPN and CDR2 is SVGIG (reference sequence). The CDR3 extends over 13 amino acids. CDR3 coding DNA: TGTGCCTGGAGTGAGGGGGGGAGGACTCCTCTCTACTTC. The encoded protein is CAWSEGGRTPLYF. Full variable domain (rest looked up from reference TRBV30 and TRBJ2-5): SQTIHQWPATLVQPVGSPLSLECTVEGTSNPNLYWYRQAAGRGLQLLFYSVGIGQISSEVPQNLSASRPQDRQFILSSKKLLLSDSGFYLCAWSEGGRTPLYFGPGTRLLVL.

The chain couples TRBV6-6 to TRBJ2-1, with 9 bases matching TRBD2. The V and J ends lost 6 bases and 5 bases, in that order; junction bases with no gene match: 5. This CDR3 has 14 residues. CDR1 is MNHNY and CDR2 is SVGAGI in the germline V gene (reference sequence). CDR3 in DNA: TGTGCCAGCAGCGCGGGGGGGCCAGACAATGAGCAGTTCTTC. It codes for CASSAGGPDNEQFF.

The chain has TRBV5-4 and TRBJ1-2; 7 nucleotides align to TRBD1. The trim removed 4 bases at V and 8 bases at J, leaving 5 bases unmatched. CDR1 and CDR2 from the germline V gene are SGHNT and YYREEE (reference sequence). This CDR3 comprises 12 residues. DNA for the CDR3: TGTGCCAGCAGCAGTGACAGGGACGGCTACACCTTC. Protein product: CASSSDRDGYTF.

This chain's CDR3 is CASSQGDSLYGYTF. CDR3 DNA: TGTGCCAGCAGCCAAGGGGACAGTCTCTATGGCTACACCTTC. This chain uses TRBV4-2 with TRBJ1-2; 7 bases are a match to TRBD1. The CDR3 contains 14 residues. V lost 1 base, J lost 4 bases, and 3 bases stayed unmatched. Per germline, CDR1 LGHNA and CDR2 YNFKEQ.

The chain links TRBV19 to TRBJ2-7; 9 bases line up with TRBD2. CDR1 is LNHDA, CDR2 SQIVND, per germline (reference sequence). The CDR3 has 15 residues. The V gene end was trimmed by 9 bases and the J gene end by 4 bases; junction bases not matched to a gene: 13. The CDR3 spells CASHRRVAGDYEQYF. Here the CDR3 DNA reads TGTGCCAGCCACCGTAGGGTAGCGGGGGATTACGAGCAGTACTTC.

This sequence joins TRBV7-6 and TRBJ2-7, with 13 bases matching TRBD2. The CDR3 runs to 19 residues. V dropped 0 bases and J dropped 3; count of bases not matched to a gene: 11. Germline V gene sequence: CDR1 SGHVS, CDR2 FNYEAQ. Here the CDR3 reads CASSLAPPGTSGAYYEQYF. The CDR3 DNA sequence: TGTGCCAGCAGCTTAGCCCCCCCCGGGACTAGCGGGGCCTACTACGAGCAGTACTTC.

This chain links TRBV7-2 with TRBJ2-4; 8 bases are shared with TRBD2. Per the germline V gene, CDR1 is SGHTA and CDR2 is FQGNSA. This CDR3 has 19 residues. The V and J ends lost 1 base and 0 bases, in that order; junction bases with no gene match: 11. The chain's CDR3 is CASSLGPAGALVAKNIQYF. CDR3 in DNA: TGTGCCAGCAGCTTAGGTCCAGCGGGGGCGTTAGTAGCCAAAAACATTCAGTACTTC.

The chain links TRBV30 to TRBJ1-2, with D unclear. The germline V gene has CDR1 GTSNPN and CDR2 SVGIG (reference sequence). This CDR3 has 15 residues. CDR3 protein: CTIRRRSRDNYGYTF. DNA of the CDR3: TGTACCATTAGAAGGAGGAGTCGGGATAACTATGGCTACACCTTC.

The genes are TRBV5-4 and TRBJ2-7; TRBD2 agrees at 7 bases. The J segment lost 3 bases and the V segment lost 5 bases, leaving 5 bases of the junction unmatched. Germline V gene lookup returns CDR1 SGHNT and CDR2 YYREEE (reference sequence). This CDR3 comprises 13 residues. As DNA, the CDR3 is TGTGCCAGCAGTCGGGAGGTTTTCTACGAGCAGTACTTC. Translated: CASSREVFYEQYF.

This clone appeared a single time. CDR3 loop: CASSFSSASYNEQFF. The CDR3 nucleotides read TGTGCCAGCAGTTTCTCTAGCGCCTCCTACAATGAGCAGTTCTTC. The chain recombines TRBV27 with TRBJ2-1, with D possibly matching TRBD2 (6 bases). The CDR3 covers 15 residues. Trimming removed 3 bases from V and 0 bases from J, with 9 bases in between. Germline V gene data show CDR1 as MNHEY and CDR2 as SMNVEV (reference sequence).

The chain is built from TRBV19 and TRBJ2-1; a possible D gene is TRBD1 (5 bases). Germline V CDR1 and CDR2: LNHDA, SQIVND (reference sequence). Between the trimmed V and J ends, which lost 1 base and 13 bases, there was a span of 11 bases. The CDR3 has 12 residues. In DNA, the CDR3 is TGTGCCAGTAGTATAGGGGGCCTTTCACAGTTCTTC. Translating gives CASSIGGLSQFF.

V gene TRBV11-3 combines with J gene TRBJ2-1; 7 bases agree with TRBD2. The CDR3 sequence is 15 residues long. CDR1 and CDR2 from the germline V gene are SGHNT and YENEEA. J gave up 2 bases and V 2 bases, and 3 bases lay outside the gene matches. Here the CDR3 reads CASSLLAGAYNEQFF. The DNA for the CDR3 is TGTGCCAGCAGCTTATTGGCGGGGGCCTACAATGAGCAGTTCTTC.

The genes are TRBV5-1 and TRBJ1-1; D is unresolved. V was trimmed by 3 bases and J by 7 bases, leaving 16 bases between them. Per germline, CDR1 SGHRS and CDR2 YFSETQ. CDR3 length equals 14 residues. The CDR3 reads CASSSGVGRYEAFF. The CDR3 DNA reads TGCGCCAGCAGCTCCGGTGTTGGGAGGTATGAAGCTTTCTTT. The full variable domain, rest sourced from reference TRBV5-1 and TRBJ1-1, is KAGVTQTPRYLIKTRGQQVTLSCSPISGHRSVSWYQQTPGQGLQFLFEYFSETQRNKGNFPGRFSGRQFSNSRSEMNVSTLELGDSALYLCASSSGVGRYEAFFGQGTRLTVV.

V usage is TRBV29-1 and J usage is TRBJ2-2, with a possible D match to TRBD1 (6 bases). V dropped 4 bases and J dropped 10 bases, with 13 bases sitting between them. The CDR3 length is 12 residues. CDR1 and CDR2 (germline): SQVTM, ANQGSEA. In DNA, the CDR3 is TGCAGCGTTGCTTTACAGGGACCGGAGCTGTTTTTT. Translation gives CSVALQGPELFF.

The rearrangement joins TRBV30 to TRBJ1-3; 9 nucleotides line up with TRBD1. Trimming took 2 bases from V and 0 from J; bases not matched to a gene: 5. The V gene's germline CDR1 is GTSNPN and CDR2 SVGIG (reference sequence). This CDR3 is 16 amino acids long. The CDR3 protein is CAWSTGTGSSGNTIYF. Written as DNA, the CDR3 is TGTGCCTGGAGTACCGGGACAGGGTCCTCTGGAAACACCATATATTTT.

The CDR3 loop is CASSTPGQRNTIYF. The DNA for the CDR3 is TGTGCCAGTAGTACCCCGGGACAGCGAAACACCATATATTTT. This chain joins TRBV19 and TRBJ1-3; 7 bases map to TRBD1. J was trimmed by 5 bases and V by 4 bases; bases with no gene match: 5. This CDR3 has 14 amino acids. Germline V gives CDR1 LNHDA, CDR2 SQIVND (reference sequence). Complete variable domain (other parts from reference TRBV19 and TRBJ1-3): DGGITQSPKYLFRKEGQNVTLSCEQNLNHDAMYWYRQDPGQGLRLIYYSQIVNDFQKGDIAEGYSVSREKKESFPLTVTSAQKNPTAFYLCASSTPGQRNTIYFGEGSWLTVV.

V gene TRBV5-1 combines with J gene TRBJ2-7; 7 bases are a match to TRBD1. In germline, CDR1 is SGHRS, CDR2 YFSETQ. This CDR3 comprises 13 residues. Germline trimming cut 4 bases from V and 2 bases from J; bases unmatched to any gene: 3. The CDR3 loop reads CASSRDRAYEQYF. The CDR3 region has the DNA TGCGCCAGCAGCCGGGACAGAGCCTACGAGCAGTACTTC.

The rearrangement joins TRBV4-2 to TRBJ1-6; D is ambiguous. Trimming removed 0 bases from V and 9 bases from J, with 12 bases in between. This CDR3 comprises 15 residues. Germline V CDR1 and CDR2: LGHNA, YNFKEQ. The CDR3 region has the DNA TGTGCCAGCAGCCAAGACTATACAGTTCGTTCACCCCTCCACTTT. Amino acids: CASSQDYTVRSPLHF.